Presented here are 17 T cell receptor beta chains from one specimen sequenced in a study of blood T cell repertoires in COVID-19. Using immunoSEQ multiplex PCR, the repertoire was profiled, and TCRdb retains in-frame clones only, with some absent. This table has around 170,000 clones, about 82% appearing once. Sequenced: peripheral blood. These receptors were obtained from a man aged 65 to 85 with active or convalescent COVID-19.

The rearrangement joins TRBV11-3 to TRBJ2-2, with 8 positions matching TRBD2. The CDR3 sequence is 16 residues long. From germline, CDR1 is SGHNT and CDR2 YENEEA. V lost 5 bases and J lost 5; bases outside the gene matches: 10. CDR3 nucleotides: TGTGCCAGCAGCCCCGGGGTAGCGGGGATAACCGGGGAGCTGTTTTTT. Encoded protein: CASSPGVAGITGELFF.

V and J are TRBV18 and TRBJ1-2; 7 positions match TRBD1. Germline CDR1 and CDR2: KGHSH and LQKENI. Trimming removed 4 bases from V and 6 bases from J; junction bases left unmatched: 5. The length of the CDR3 is 13 residues. For the CDR3, the DNA is TGTGCCAGCTCACTCGGGACAGATAATGGCTACACCTTC. Translation: CASSLGTDNGYTF. The full variable domain, with the rest looked up from reference TRBV18 and TRBJ1-2, is NAGVMQNPRHLVRRRGQEARLRCSPMKGHSHVYWYRQLPEEGLKFMVYLQKENIIDESGMPKERFSAEFPKEGPSILRIQQVVRGDSAAYFCASSLGTDNGYTFGSGTRLTVV.

The CDR3 protein is CASSLATGLDTQYF. Here the CDR3 DNA reads TGTGCCAGCAGCTTAGCGACGGGTCTAGATACGCAGTATTTT. The genes are TRBV7-2 and TRBJ2-3, with D hard to call. Germline-derived CDR1 and CDR2 are SGHTA and FQGNSA. V was trimmed by 0 bases and J by 5 bases, leaving 9 bases between them. The CDR3 contains 14 residues.

This sequence joins TRBV23-1 and TRBJ1-2, with D possibly matching TRBD1 (6 bases). TRBV23-1 is known as an ORF, though its function is uncertain. This CDR3 is 15 amino acids long. V was shortened by 7 bases and J by 2 bases, with 17 bases between the two germline ends. CDR3 protein: CASTSPDRKNYGYTF. The CDR3 bases are TGCGCCAGCACTTCCCCGGACAGAAAAAACTATGGCTACACCTTC.

The genes are TRBV12-2 and TRBJ2-7; TRBD1 reflects the table's D call only, with no check against the DNA. TRBV12-2 has pseudogene status. This CDR3 comprises 19 residues. This CDR3 is CASRLDPKRDRDPSYEQYF. The CDR3 nucleotides are TGTGCAAGTCGCTTAGACCCTAAACGAGACAGGGATCCTTCCTACGAGCAGTACTTC.

This rearrangement joins TRBV9 to TRBJ1-5, with D unclear. The ends were cut back, 4 bases at V and 7 bases at J, with 15 bases in the middle. Germline CDR1 reads SGDLS; CDR2 reads YYNGEE. This CDR3 region has 14 residues. The CDR3 loop reads CASSPPGIEQPQHF. Here the CDR3 DNA reads TGTGCCAGCAGCCCACCCGGGATAGAGCAGCCCCAGCATTTT.

The rearrangement joins TRBV4-2 to TRBJ1-1, with TRBD1 matching over 8 bases. Per the germline V gene, CDR1 is LGHNA and CDR2 is YNFKEQ. V trimming: 4 bases; J trimming: 2 bases; junction bases outside the gene matches: 6. The CDR3 consists of 15 residues. CDR3 region: CASSRYQGANTEAFF. CDR3 nucleotides: TGTGCCAGCAGCCGGTACCAGGGGGCTAACACTGAAGCTTTCTTT.

The chain is built from TRBV3-1 (or the pseudogene TRBV3-2) and TRBJ1-2; 8 bases agree with TRBD1. The length of the CDR3 is 16 residues. V trimming: 2 bases; J trimming: 6 bases; junction bases outside the gene matches: 11. CDR1 and CDR2 (germline): LGHDT, YNNKEL (reference sequence). The CDR3 nucleotides are TGTGCCAGCAGCCAATCGTCCGGGACAGGCAGCCATGGCTACACCTTC. This gives the protein CASSQSSGTGSHGYTF.

This clone was observed a few times. The chain carries TRBV7-9 and TRBJ1-5; D not certain. Germline loops: CDR1 SEHNR, CDR2 FQNEAQ (reference sequence). The CDR3 is 13 residues long. Trimming removed 2 bases at V and 7 bases at J, with 9 bases between. The CDR3 coding sequence is TGTGCCAGCAGCTTATCCAATGGCCAGCCCCAGCATTTT. This sequence encodes CASSLSNGQPQHF.

CDR3 in DNA: TGTGCCAGTAGTCCCCCACTGGGGAGCTGGAACAATCAGCCCCAGCATTTT. Protein sequence: CASSPPLGSWNNQPQHF. V and J are TRBV19 and TRBJ1-5; unclear D gene. Germline assignment: CDR1 LNHDA and CDR2 SQIVND (reference sequence). The ends were cut back, 5 bases at V and 3 bases at J, with 20 bases in the middle. The CDR3 extends over 17 amino acids. Filled out from reference TRBV19 and TRBJ1-5, the complete variable domain reads DGGITQSPKYLFRKEGQNVTLSCEQNLNHDAMYWYRQDPGQGLRLIYYSQIVNDFQKGDIAEGYSVSREKKESFPLTVTSAQKNPTAFYLCASSPPLGSWNNQPQHFGDGTRLSIL.

The genes are TRBV7-9 and TRBJ2-2, with TRBD2 identical over 7 bases. The germline V gene has CDR1 SEHNR and CDR2 FQNEAQ (reference sequence). With 6 bases clipped from V and 0 bases from J, the junction kept 4 bases outside the gene matches. The length of the CDR3 is 15 residues. As DNA, the CDR3 is TGTGCCAGCAGAAAAAGCGGGGCGAACACCGGGGAGCTGTTTTTT. Its protein is CASRKSGANTGELFF.

The CDR3, as DNA: TGTGCCAGCAGCCCCCGCCAGGGGGACTTGCTTGCTGGAAACACCATATATTTT. As protein: CASSPRQGDLLAGNTIYF. The chain is built from TRBV4-2 and TRBJ1-3; 7 bases are shared with TRBD1. CDR1 is LGHNA and CDR2 is YNFKEQ in the germline V gene. The CDR3 consists of 18 residues. V gave up 4 bases and J gave up 2 bases; unmatched junction bases: 14.

The rearrangement uses TRBV18 and TRBJ1-1; 8 bases are a match to TRBD1. Germline CDR1 and CDR2: KGHSH and LQKENI. J was trimmed by 7 bases and V by 3 bases; bases with no gene match: 1. The CDR3 contains 12 residues. Here the CDR3 reads CASSPTGGEAFF. CDR3 bases: TGTGCCAGCTCACCTACAGGGGGTGAAGCTTTCTTT.

V is TRBV4-2 and J is TRBJ2-1; the match to TRBD1 covers 10 bases. This CDR3 comprises 16 residues. Germline CDR1 is LGHNA and CDR2 is YNFKEQ. With V trimmed by 3 bases and J by 7 bases, 9 bases remained unmatched. The CDR3 here is CASSHTRGQGKNEQFF. CDR3 sequence (DNA): TGTGCCAGCAGCCATACCAGGGGACAGGGGAAGAATGAGCAGTTCTTC.

The V and J genes are TRBV30 and TRBJ2-2, with a possible D match to TRBD2 (5 bases). V was pared by 4 bases and J by 1 base, with 13 bases between. There are 15 residues in the CDR3. Per the germline V gene, CDR1 is GTSNPN and CDR2 is SVGIG (reference sequence). CDR3 sequence (DNA): TGTGCCTGGAAGGAGGTAGGGCTGAACACCGGGGAGCTGTTTTTT. This translates into CAWKEVGLNTGELFF.

The table lists this clone with a few counts. This sequence joins TRBV20-1 and TRBJ1-2; D gene uncertain. CDR3 length: 16 amino acids. V was pared by 3 bases and J by 8 bases, with 25 bases between. Germline V CDR1 and CDR2: DFQATT, SNEGSKA (reference sequence). As DNA, the CDR3 is TGCAGTGCTAGTGGAGGGCGTGGCCGCCAGGCATGGGGCTACACCTTC. Its protein is CSASGGRGRQAWGYTF.

This sequence joins TRBV6-5 and TRBJ2-3, with D possibly TRBD1 on 6 matching bases. Germline CDR1 and CDR2: MNHEY and SVGAGI. The CDR3 has 14 amino acids. The germline V and J ends were trimmed by 5 bases and 6 bases, with 15 bases remaining between them. The CDR3 DNA is TGTGCCAGCAGTAGACAGGTTCCTGGGGATACGCAGTATTTT. Its protein is CASSRQVPGDTQYF.